The clone carrying this TCR beta chain was detected ten times or more. Its antigen is still unknown. This record belongs to a study of T cells in Graves' hyperthyroidism and ophthalmopathy. Whole-study findings and limits: The model forecast ophthalmopathy, anticipating it by a median about 6.5 months before onset. A model of 13 V-J pairs discriminated ophthalmopathy from stable hyperthyroidism.

CDR3 length equals 17 residues. Germline values: CDR1 MNHEY, CDR2 SVGEGT. V shed 6 bases, J shed 3 bases, and the junction held 14 bases outside the gene matches. For ophthalmopathy patients, the Clinical Activity Score was at least 3 and the NOSPECS grade at least 4; duration was under 3 months. Template material for amplifying TCR beta CDR3 regions consisted of RNA transcripts. Primed by the HTBI set, a first-round RT-PCR was run on the TCR CDR3. TCRdb re-derived calls from the multiplex PCR reads in MiXCR, one entry per CDR3 protein. The sample yields 250,000 to 400,000 distinct CDR3 sequences, about 13% seen once.

The chain joins TRBV6-2 or TRBV6-3 to TRBJ2-7; 10 positions agree with TRBD1. This TCR was recovered from a woman aged 40 to 50 with Graves' ophthalmopathy. Sequencing was done on a sample of blood. The CDR3 reads CASSRNPTGGLFYEQYF. Written as DNA, the CDR3 is TGTGCCAGCAGCCGTAACCCGACAGGGGGCCTTTTCTACGAGCAGTACTTC.